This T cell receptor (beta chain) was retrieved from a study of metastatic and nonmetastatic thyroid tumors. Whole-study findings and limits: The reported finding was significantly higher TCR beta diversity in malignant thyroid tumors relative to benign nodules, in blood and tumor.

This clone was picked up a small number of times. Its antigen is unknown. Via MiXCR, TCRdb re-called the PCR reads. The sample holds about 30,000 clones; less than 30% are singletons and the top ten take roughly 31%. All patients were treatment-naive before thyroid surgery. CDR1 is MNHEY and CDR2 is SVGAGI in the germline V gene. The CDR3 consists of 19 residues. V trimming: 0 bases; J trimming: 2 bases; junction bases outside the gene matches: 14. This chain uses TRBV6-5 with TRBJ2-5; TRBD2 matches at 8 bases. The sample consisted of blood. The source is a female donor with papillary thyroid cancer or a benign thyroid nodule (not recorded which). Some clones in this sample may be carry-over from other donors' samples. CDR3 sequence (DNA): TGTGCCAGCAGTTACTCTCGAGCGGGAGCCGAAAAATCACAAGAGACCCAGTACTTC. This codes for CASSYSRAGAEKSQETQYF.